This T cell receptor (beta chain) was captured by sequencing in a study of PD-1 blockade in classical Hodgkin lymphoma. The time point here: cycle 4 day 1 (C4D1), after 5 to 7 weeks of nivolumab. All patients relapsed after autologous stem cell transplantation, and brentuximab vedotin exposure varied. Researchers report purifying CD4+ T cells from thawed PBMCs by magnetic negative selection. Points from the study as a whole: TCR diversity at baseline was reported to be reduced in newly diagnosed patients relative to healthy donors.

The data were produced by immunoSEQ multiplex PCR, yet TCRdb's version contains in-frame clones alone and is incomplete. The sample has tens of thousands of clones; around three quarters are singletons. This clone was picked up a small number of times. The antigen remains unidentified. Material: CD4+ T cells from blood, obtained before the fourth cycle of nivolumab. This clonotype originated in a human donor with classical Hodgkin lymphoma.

The CDR3 here is CASSFLGQDDSPLHF. DNA for the CDR3: TGTGCCAGCAGCTTTTTGGGACAGGATGATTCACCCCTCCACTTT. This chain connects TRBV11-2 to TRBJ1-6; 8 nucleotides agree with TRBD1. Germline V gives CDR1 SGHAT, CDR2 FQNNGV. Germline trimming cut 3 bases from V and 8 bases from J; bases unmatched to any gene: 6. This CDR3 comprises 15 residues.